These T cell receptor beta chains were read from a single sample in a study of CD4 and CD8 cells across lung adenocarcinoma regions. MiXCR was run by TCRdb on the PCR reads, yielding one entry per CDR3 protein. This table has some 20,000 distinct CDR3 sequences, roughly 46% appearing once. Material for sequencing was CD4+ T cells from the margin of a lung tumor. These receptors came from a male donor with lung adenocarcinoma. The CD4 and CD8 labels of this study may be unreliable. Each CDR3 is given with its conserved first and last residue. D genes are given only for firm matches. Not all rows give a size; the values are once, few, many and, for expanded clones, a class.

d_call j_call clone_size v_call cdr3_nt cdr3_aa
TRBD2 TRBJ2-7 medium-sized TRBV6-5 TGTGCCAGCAGCCAAACTAGCGGGAGCTCCTACGAGCAGTACTTC CASSQTSGSSYEQYF
NA TRBJ2-1 many TRBV6-5 TGTGCCAGCAGTACCACAGGCAATGAGCAGTTCTTC CASSTTGNEQFF
NA TRBJ2-3 NA TRBV27 TGTGCCAGCAGTCCGGGCCGAGGGGCCTGTGGGAAAGATACGCAGTATTTT CASSPGRGACGKDTQYF
TRBD2 TRBJ2-1 few TRBV27 TGTGCCAGCAGTACTGGACGACTAGCGGGGCACAATGAGCAGTTCTTC CASSTGRLAGHNEQFF
TRBD2 TRBJ2-5 once TRBV6-1 TGTGCCGGGGGTGAACCGGGAGGGAACGCAGAGACCCAGTATTTC CAGGEPGGNAETQYF
NA TRBJ2-7 many TRBV6-5 TGTGCCAGCAGTCACAAGTCCTGGCGGTCATACGAGCAGTACTTC CASSHKSWRSYEQYF
NA TRBJ2-1 NA TRBV9 TGTGCCAGCAGCTCCGCCTTTACTAGGAATGAGCAGTTCTTC CASSSAFTRNEQFF
NA TRBJ2-1 large TRBV27 TGTGCCAGCAGTCCTCGGCAGGGGGGCGCCTACAATGAGCAGTTCTTC CASSPRQGGAYNEQFF
TRBD2 TRBJ2-4 NA TRBV3-1 TGTGCCAGTAGCGGGAGGGCGGATGAGCAGTACTTC CASSGRADEQYF
TRBD2 TRBJ2-5 NA TRBV6-1 TGTGCCGGCAGGGACGCGAGCGGGGGCCAAGATACCCAGTATTTC CAGRDASGGQDTQYF